This TCR beta chain was documented in a study of ipilimumab plus nivolumab after autologous stem cell transplantation. The overall study: The DLBCL group included primary refractory and relapsed cases.

Patients got ipilimumab 1 mg/kg beginning 14 to 28 days post-transplant. Here immunoSEQ multiplex PCR was the method, and the copy in TCRdb shows in-frame clones only, minus some. The table lists about 15,000 clones, almost 80% of them singletons, with about a tenth in the top ten. Germline lookup yields CDR1 SEHNR and CDR2 FQNEAQ (reference sequence). The length of the CDR3 is 17 residues. The V and J ends lost 5 bases and 1 base respectively, with 18 bases between them. The sequencing here drew on PBMCs, taken in a trial of ipilimumab plus nivolumab as post-transplant consolidation. The chain couples TRBV7-9 to TRBJ1-3; D is possibly TRBD1 (6 bases). The source is a male donor with diffuse large B-cell lymphoma. Here the CDR3 reads CASSQDLAQGSGNTIYF. The CDR3 DNA sequence: TGTGCCAGCAGCCAAGATCTTGCACAGGGATCTGGAAACACCATATATTTT.